A single sample is the source of the 27 T cell receptor beta chains below, sequenced in a study of blood T cells in healthy people across ages. A second PCR, run for about 7 to 12 cycles, used a sample-barcoded 5' primer plus a J-beta primer mix. TCRdb re-called the 5' RACE reads through MiXCR, storing one row per CDR3 protein. The sample shows 650,000 to 800,000 distinct CDR3 sequences, 52% of them seen only once. The sample taken for sequencing was blood. Receptor source: a woman older than 75 in good health.

The chain couples TRBV5-4 to TRBJ2-3; D is uncertain. The germline V gene has CDR1 SGHNT and CDR2 YYREEE (reference sequence). The germline V and J ends were trimmed by 5 bases and 2 bases, with 9 bases remaining between them. The CDR3 is 13 residues long. CDR3 nucleotides: TGTGCCAGCAGTGATAGTACCACAGATACGCAGTATTTT. Encoded protein: CASSDSTTDTQYF.

At least ten counts were recorded for this clonotype. This chain uses TRBV29-1 with TRBJ2-3; either TRBD1 or TRBD2 may supply D (6 bases each). Germline CDR1 is SQVTM and CDR2 is ANQGSEA. V lost 5 bases to trimming and J lost 11 bases, with 11 bases between them. This CDR3 comprises 10 residues. The CDR3 bases are TGCAGCGTTCAGGAGGGGGGGCAGTATTTT. It is translated as CSVQEGGQYF.

This clonotype showed up just a few times. CDR3: CASSHVGGTGELFF. CDR3 bases: TGTGCCAGCAGCCACGTGGGCGGTACCGGGGAGCTGTTTTTT. V usage is TRBV3-1 and J usage is TRBJ2-2, with D unclear. The CDR3 loop spans 14 amino acids. The germline CDR1 and CDR2 sequences are LGHDT and YNNKEL (reference sequence). Trimming shortened V by 3 bases and J by 5 bases, and 10 bases separated the two germline ends.

This clonotype turned up a few times. The chain links TRBV20-1 to TRBJ2-3; TRBD2 is a possible D gene (5 bases). This CDR3 spans 15 amino acids. Germline V gene data show CDR1 as DFQATT and CDR2 as SNEGSKA (reference sequence). V lost 0 bases to trimming and J lost 0 bases, with 10 bases between them. DNA for the CDR3: TGCAGTGCTAGAGATCGAGAGCGGAGCACAGATACGCAGTATTTT. It yields the protein CSARDRERSTDTQYF.

The chain combines TRBV24-1 with TRBJ2-3, with TRBD2 matching over 9 bases. Germline V lookup: CDR1 KGHDR, CDR2 SFDVKD. With 5 bases clipped from V and 8 bases from J, the junction kept 4 bases outside the gene matches. The length of the CDR3 is 13 residues. CDR3 residues: CATSVSGSTTQYF. In DNA form, the CDR3 reads TGTGCCACCAGTGTTAGCGGGAGTACTACGCAGTATTTT.

The rearrangement uses TRBV5-1 and TRBJ2-3; perhaps D is TRBD1 or TRBD2 (5 bases each). Trimming removed 0 bases from V and 7 bases from J, with 15 bases in between. The CDR3 consists of 15 residues. Germline V gene lookup returns CDR1 SGHRS and CDR2 YFSETQ. Here the CDR3 DNA reads TGCGCCAGCAGCTTGGTCGGGACGACTCCTTATACGCAGTATTTT. Protein sequence: CASSLVGTTPYTQYF.

The rearrangement uses TRBV27 and TRBJ2-5; D not certain. The CDR3 is 15 residues long. V was clipped by 2 bases and J by 4 bases, with 14 bases between them. CDR1 MNHEY and CDR2 SMNVEV come from the germline V gene (reference sequence). CDR3 DNA sequence: TGTGCCAGCAGTTTACTGGGTGGGTTTGGAGAGACCCAGTACTTC. This translates into CASSLLGGFGETQYF.

This clonotype was found once. The chain joins TRBV7-2 to TRBJ2-1; 8 bases match TRBD1. The junction had 8 bases not matched to a gene; V was cut back by 5 bases and J by 5 bases. Germline lookup yields CDR1 SGHTA and CDR2 FQGNSA. There are 15 residues in the CDR3. The CDR3 sequence: CASSHEGQGHNEQFF. CDR3 bases: TGTGCCAGCAGCCATGAAGGACAGGGCCACAATGAGCAGTTCTTC.

This rearrangement joins TRBV28 to TRBJ2-5, with 7 bases aligning to TRBD1. Germline CDR1 and CDR2: MDHEN and SYDVKM. V was pared by 5 bases and J by 0 bases, with 6 bases of the junction left unmatched. The CDR3 loop spans 15 amino acids. CDR3 DNA sequence: TGTGCCAGCAGTCGAGAGACAGGGTACCAAGAGACCCAGTACTTC. This translates into CASSRETGYQETQYF.

This clonotype was picked up a small number of times. V is TRBV5-1 and J is TRBJ2-1, with 15 bases aligning to TRBD2. Near its end, the DNA agrees better with TRBJ2-7, so the J call may be wrong. CDR1 SGHRS and CDR2 YFSETQ come from the germline V gene. This CDR3 contains 21 residues. CDR3 DNA sequence: TGCGCCAGCAGCTTGGCCGATATCCCGGGACTAGCGGGAGGAACCTACAATGAGCAGTACTTC. Amino acid sequence: CASSLADIPGLAGGTYNEQYF.

This clonotype was counted between two and nine times. The chain recombines TRBV7-9 with TRBJ2-1; D gene ambiguous. The V end lost 6 bases, the J end lost 6 bases, and 18 bases lay between the germline ends. Germline assignment: CDR1 SEHNR and CDR2 FQNEAQ (reference sequence). The CDR3 sequence is 15 residues long. The CDR3 loop is CASRFGNTPGNEQFF. CDR3 in DNA: TGTGCCAGCAGGTTCGGAAATACCCCAGGCAATGAGCAGTTCTTC.

In this sample, this clonotype turned up many times. The genes are TRBV24-1 and TRBJ2-3, with 7 bases identical to TRBD2. J was trimmed by 1 base and V by 5 bases; bases with no gene match: 5. Germline loops: CDR1 KGHDR, CDR2 SFDVKD. The CDR3 has 15 amino acids. In DNA form, the CDR3 reads TGTGCCACCAGTGGCAGCGGGGATCGCACAGATACGCAGTATTTT. Its protein product is CATSGSGDRTDTQYF.

The rearrangement joins TRBV12-3 or TRBV12-4 to TRBJ2-1; D perhaps matches TRBD2 (6 bases). The CDR3 runs 16 residues. Between the trimmed V and J ends, which lost 8 bases and 0 bases, there was a span of 17 bases. In DNA form, the CDR3 reads TGTGCCAGCGAAAACCCTGGGGGGAGCTCCTACAATGAGCAGTTCTTC. It yields the protein CASENPGGSSYNEQFF.

The chain carries TRBV20-1 and TRBJ1-4, with a possible D match to TRBD1 (5 bases). The germline gives CDR1 DFQATT, CDR2 SNEGSKA (reference sequence). This CDR3 has 12 amino acids. Between the trimmed V and J ends, which lost 6 bases and 9 bases, there was a span of 14 bases. CDR3 sequence reads: CSARRGTQKLFF. In DNA, the CDR3 is TGCAGTGCCCGGCGGGGGACTCAAAAACTGTTTTTT.

This clonotype was seen only a few times. A clone one base away is much larger, so this may be a read error. The chain has TRBV5-1 and TRBJ2-7, with D possibly being TRBD1 (6 bases). V lost 0 bases, J lost 7 bases, and 20 bases lay in between. CDR3 length: 16 residues. The germline V gene encodes CDR1 SGHRS and CDR2 YFSETQ. The CDR3 spells CASSLDVGASYNEQYF. The DNA of the CDR3 is TGCGCCAGCAGCTTGGATGTGGGGGCCTCCTACAATGAGCAGTACTTC. Supplemented by reference TRBV5-1 and TRBJ2-7, the full variable domain reads KAGVTQTPRYLIKTRGQQVTLSCSPISGHRSVSWYQQTPGQGLQFLFEYFSETQRNKGNFPGRFSGRQFSNSRSEMNVSTLELGDSALYLCASSLDVGASYNEQYFGPGTRLTVT.

This clonotype was seen repeatedly, ten times or more. This chain joins TRBV2 and TRBJ1-5; 7 bases agree with TRBD1. Germline V gives CDR1 SNHLY, CDR2 FYNNEI. V lost 5 bases, J lost 4 bases, and 5 bases stayed unmatched. The CDR3 extends over 14 amino acids. The CDR3 DNA follows: TGTGCCAGCAGTAACTACAGGGGTAATCAGCCCCAGCATTTT. Translation: CASSNYRGNQPQHF.

This clonotype was picked up many times. The chain joins TRBV7-9 to TRBJ1-5; D is possibly TRBD1 (6 bases). Germline CDR1 and CDR2: SEHNR and FQNEAQ (reference sequence). V gave up 3 bases and J gave up 7 bases, with 13 bases separating them. CDR3 size: 14 residues. In DNA, the CDR3 is TGTGCCAGCAGCTTGGGGGCAGGCGGCCAGCCCCAGCATTTT. Translated: CASSLGAGGQPQHF.

The chain joins TRBV4-3 to TRBJ1-1, with D tentatively TRBD1 (5 bases). Germline V gene data show CDR1 as LGHNA and CDR2 as YSLEER. V was pared by 3 bases and J by 7 bases, with 9 bases between. The CDR3 spans 12 residues. The CDR3 spells CASSHRDGEAFF. In DNA, the CDR3 is TGCGCCAGCAGCCACCGGGACGGTGAAGCTTTCTTT.

J is TRBJ2-7 and V is TRBV4-2, with 8 bases aligning to TRBD1. TRBJ2-5 matches the DNA end more closely, so the J call is doubtful. Germline assignment: CDR1 LGHNA and CDR2 YNFKEQ. CDR3 size: 14 residues. The CDR3 region has the DNA TGTGCCAGCAGCCAGGTGGACAGGGAAGAGACCCAGTACTTC. This translates into CASSQVDREETQYF.

This clonotype was picked up many times. CDR3 nucleotide sequence: TGCAGCGGTGCTCAGGGTAACGAGGAGACCCAGTACTTC. Translation gives CSGAQGNEETQYF. The chain combines TRBV20-1 with TRBJ2-5; a possible D gene is TRBD1 (5 bases). This CDR3 has 13 residues. Per germline, CDR1 DFQATT and CDR2 SNEGSKA (reference sequence).

To note about this clonotype: A much larger clone lies one base from this, so it may be a read error. V and J are TRBV2 and TRBJ2-7; D tentatively fits TRBD1 or TRBD2 (5 bases each). V lost 2 bases and J 6 bases, leaving 11 bases between the germline ends. In germline, CDR1 is SNHLY, CDR2 FYNNEI. The CDR3 has 13 residues. The CDR3 region is CASSERWGCEQYF. CDR3 sequence (DNA): TGTGCCAGCAGTGAACGGTGGGGGTGCGAGCAGTACTTC.

The V gene is TRBV7-2, the J gene TRBJ2-7; D gene uncertain. V gave up 3 bases and J gave up 0 bases, with 6 bases separating them. This CDR3 contains 13 residues. Germline-derived CDR1 and CDR2 are SGHTA and FQGNSA. CDR3 protein: CASSLYSSYEQYF. The CDR3, as DNA: TGTGCCAGCAGCTTGTACAGCTCCTACGAGCAGTACTTC.

As to this clonotype: This may be a read error, as it is one base from a much larger clone. This chain connects TRBV7-9 to TRBJ2-7; possible D gene TRBD2, 5 bases. The V gene's germline CDR1 is SEHNR and CDR2 FQNEAQ (reference sequence). CDR3 length equals 15 residues. Here the CDR3 reads CTSSEDWISSYEQYF. The CDR3 coding sequence is TGTACCAGCAGCGAGGACTGGATTAGCTCCTACGAGCAGTACTTC.

The genes are TRBV7-2 and TRBJ2-5; D is perhaps TRBD2 (6 bases). This CDR3 has 13 residues. The V end was cut by 5 bases, the J end by 13 bases, with 20 bases between. In germline, CDR1 is SGHTA, CDR2 FQGNSA. CDR3 bases: TGTGCCAGCAGCGGCGGGAAGGCCTACGAACTGTACTTC. This gives the protein CASSGGKAYELYF.

Comments on this clonotype: Sequence at one end of the junction differs from germline and may be a read error. This rearrangement joins TRBV12-3 or TRBV12-4 to TRBJ1-4; 12 bases are shared with TRBD1. This CDR3 has 17 residues. The CDR3 nucleotides are TGTGCCGGCAGGCAGGGACAGGGGGCGCTTTCTAATGAAAAACTGTTTTTT. Translating it yields CAGRQGQGALSNEKLFF.

The genes are TRBV29-1 and TRBJ1-2; 7 nucleotides match TRBD1. The germline CDR1 and CDR2 sequences are SQVTM and ANQGSEA. The CDR3 runs to 16 residues. J lost 4 bases, V lost 4 bases, and 15 bases had no gene match. The CDR3 DNA is TGCAGCGTTGTAGCCTCTTCCGGGACAGTTTTCTATGGCTACACCTTC. It specifies CSVVASSGTVFYGYTF.

This clonotype came up a few times. The chain joins TRBV28 to TRBJ1-2; D remains unclear. Germline loops: CDR1 MDHEN, CDR2 SYDVKM. The CDR3 consists of 14 residues. V shed 6 bases and J shed 0 bases, with 11 bases lying between them. The CDR3 loop reads CASSGDAANYGYTF. CDR3 in DNA: TGTGCCAGCAGCGGGGATGCAGCTAACTATGGCTACACCTTC.